This T cell receptor (beta chain) was sequenced for a study of blood T cell repertoires in COVID-19. About the research overall: The cDNA or gDNA used as material had been derived from T cells, B-cell-depleted T cells, or PBMCs.

The assay was immunoSEQ multiplex PCR, and TCRdb's table has in-frame clones only and misses some. The data show about 87,000 clones, around 91% seen once. Per germline, CDR1 LNHDA and CDR2 SQIVND (reference sequence). The CDR3 contains 14 residues. V lost 0 bases and J lost 4, with 7 bases in between. The sample consisted of peripheral blood. The sequence was obtained from a man aged 18 to 29 with COVID-19, enrolled during active disease. The chain recombines TRBV19 with TRBJ1-5, with D uncertain. For the CDR3, the DNA is TGTGCCAGTAGTATAGATGCCGGGAATCAGCCCCAGCATTTT. Translated, it gives CASSIDAGNQPQHF.